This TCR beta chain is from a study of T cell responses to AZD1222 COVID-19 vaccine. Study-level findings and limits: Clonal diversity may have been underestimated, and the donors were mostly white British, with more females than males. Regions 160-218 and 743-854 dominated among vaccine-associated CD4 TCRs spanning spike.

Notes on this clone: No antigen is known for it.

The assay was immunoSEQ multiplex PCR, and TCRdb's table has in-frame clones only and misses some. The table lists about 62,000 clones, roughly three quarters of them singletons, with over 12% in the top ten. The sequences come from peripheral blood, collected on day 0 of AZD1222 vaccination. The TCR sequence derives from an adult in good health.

This CDR3 reads CASSLEDRAGNTIYF. CDR3 sequence (DNA): TGCGCCAGCAGCTTGGAAGACAGGGCTGGAAACACCATATATTTT. This chain connects TRBV5-1 to TRBJ1-3; 7 nucleotides align to TRBD1. Per the germline V gene, CDR1 is SGHRS and CDR2 is YFSETQ. After removal of 0 bases from V and 2 bases from J, the junction contained 2 bases not matched to a gene. The CDR3 covers 15 residues.